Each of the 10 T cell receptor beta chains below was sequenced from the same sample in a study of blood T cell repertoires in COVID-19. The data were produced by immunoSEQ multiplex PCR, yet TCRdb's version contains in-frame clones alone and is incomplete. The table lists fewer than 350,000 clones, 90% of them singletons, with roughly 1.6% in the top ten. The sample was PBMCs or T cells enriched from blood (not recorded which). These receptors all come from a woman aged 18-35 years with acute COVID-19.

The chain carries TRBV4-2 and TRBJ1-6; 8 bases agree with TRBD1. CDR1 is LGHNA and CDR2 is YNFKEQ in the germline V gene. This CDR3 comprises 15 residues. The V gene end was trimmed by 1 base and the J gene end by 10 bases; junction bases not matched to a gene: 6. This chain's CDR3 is CASSQGRTGPSPLHF. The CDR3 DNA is TGTGCCAGCAGCCAAGGGCGGACAGGGCCCTCACCCCTCCACTTT.

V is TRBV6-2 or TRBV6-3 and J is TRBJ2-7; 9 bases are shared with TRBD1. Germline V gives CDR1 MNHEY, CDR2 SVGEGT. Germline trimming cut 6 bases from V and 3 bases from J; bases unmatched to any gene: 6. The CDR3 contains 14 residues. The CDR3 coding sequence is TGTGCCAGCAGCCAGGACAGGGGTGGCTACGAGCAGTACTTC. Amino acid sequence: CASSQDRGGYEQYF.

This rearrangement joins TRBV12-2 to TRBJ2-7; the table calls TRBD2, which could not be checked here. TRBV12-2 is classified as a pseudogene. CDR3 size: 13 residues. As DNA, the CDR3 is TGTGCAAGTCGCTTATCGGGTCGGCTCGAGCAGTACTTC. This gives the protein CASRLSGRLEQYF.

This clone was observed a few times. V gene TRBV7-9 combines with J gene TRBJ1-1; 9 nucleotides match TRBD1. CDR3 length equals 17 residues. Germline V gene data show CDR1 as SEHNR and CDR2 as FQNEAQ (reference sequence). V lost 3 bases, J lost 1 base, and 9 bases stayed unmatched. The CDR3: CASSFLQGARKNTEAFF. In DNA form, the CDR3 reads TGTGCCAGCAGCTTCTTACAGGGGGCAAGGAAGAACACTGAAGCTTTCTTT. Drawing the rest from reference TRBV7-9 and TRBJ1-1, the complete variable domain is DTGVSQNPRHKITKRGQNVTFRCDPISEHNRLYWYRQTLGQGPEFLTYFQNEAQLEKSRLLSDRFSAERPKGSFSTLEIQRTEQGDSAMYLCASSFLQGARKNTEAFFGQGTRLTVV.

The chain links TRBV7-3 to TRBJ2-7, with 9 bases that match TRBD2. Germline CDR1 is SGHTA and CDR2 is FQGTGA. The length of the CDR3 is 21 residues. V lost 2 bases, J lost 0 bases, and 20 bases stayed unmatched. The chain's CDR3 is CASSLLHRGSGRNGSSYEQYF. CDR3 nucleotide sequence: TGTGCCAGCAGCTTACTTCACCGTGGTAGCGGGAGAAATGGAAGCTCCTACGAGCAGTACTTC.

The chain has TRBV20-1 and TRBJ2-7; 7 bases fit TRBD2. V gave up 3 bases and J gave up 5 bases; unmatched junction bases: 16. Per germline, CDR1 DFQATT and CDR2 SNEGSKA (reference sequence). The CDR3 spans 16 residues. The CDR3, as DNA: TGCAGTGCTAGTGGCACCGGCGCGCAGCGGGGCCACGAGCAGTACTTC. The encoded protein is CSASGTGAQRGHEQYF.

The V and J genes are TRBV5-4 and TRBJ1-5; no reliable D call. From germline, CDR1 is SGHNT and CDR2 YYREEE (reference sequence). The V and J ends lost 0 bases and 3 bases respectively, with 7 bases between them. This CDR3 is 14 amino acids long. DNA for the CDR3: TGTGCCAGCAGCTTGGGCGGAACCAATCAGCCCCAGCATTTT. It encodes CASSLGGTNQPQHF.

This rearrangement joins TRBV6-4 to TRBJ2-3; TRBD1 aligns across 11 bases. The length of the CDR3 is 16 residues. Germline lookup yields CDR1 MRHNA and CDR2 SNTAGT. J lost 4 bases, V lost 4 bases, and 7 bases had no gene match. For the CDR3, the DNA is TGTGCCAGCAGTGCCGGGACAGGGGGACGCGCAGATACGCAGTATTTT. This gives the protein CASSAGTGGRADTQYF.

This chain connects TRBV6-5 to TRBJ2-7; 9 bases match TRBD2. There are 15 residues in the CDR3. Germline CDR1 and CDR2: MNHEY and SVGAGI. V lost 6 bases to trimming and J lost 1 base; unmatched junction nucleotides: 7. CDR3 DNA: TGTGCCAGCAGGAGAAGCGGGAGGTTTTCCTACGAGCAGTACTTC. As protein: CASRRSGRFSYEQYF.

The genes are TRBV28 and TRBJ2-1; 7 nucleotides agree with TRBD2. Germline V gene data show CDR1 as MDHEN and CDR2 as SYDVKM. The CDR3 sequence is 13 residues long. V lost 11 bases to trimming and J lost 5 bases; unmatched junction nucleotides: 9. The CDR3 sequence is CALSAGVDNEQFF. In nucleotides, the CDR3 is TGTGCCCTCAGTGCGGGGGTAGACAATGAGCAGTTCTTC.